Given below is one T cell receptor (beta chain) in context. The CDR3 spans 14 residues. CDR1 is SGDLS, CDR2 YYNGEE, per germline. Trimming took off 4 bases at V and 5 bases at J, with 15 bases between the two ends. The data were obtained in a study of blood T cell repertoires in COVID-19. Study-level information: Whether acute or convalescent, the COVID-19 samples came from the United States, Italy and Spain.

Authors' methods: Reference gene primer amplification gave nucleated cell count estimates. Some clones are missing from TCRdb's copy, which holds only in-frame ones; the method was immunoSEQ multiplex PCR. That table furnishes V, J and clone size, whereas the DNA furnished D and trimming. The sample has about 77,000 clones; less than 85% are singletons. This TCR was sampled from a woman between 65 and 79 years old with acute or convalescent COVID-19. Sequencing was performed on peripheral blood. The chain couples TRBV9 to TRBJ2-5; D is perhaps TRBD2 (6 bases). In nucleotides, the CDR3 is TGTGCCAGCAGCCCAAGGGACTCTCGGGAGACCCAGTACTTC. This gives the protein CASSPRDSRETQYF.